Listed here are 27 T cell receptor beta chains from one sample, sequenced in a study of blood T cell repertoires in COVID-19. Assay: immunoSEQ multiplex PCR; the TCRdb copy retains only in-frame clones and omits some. The sample lists around 45,000 clones, nearly 85% occurring once. Sequencing was done on a sample of peripheral blood. These receptor sequences come from a man older than 75 in a cohort sampled during active COVID-19.

This sequence joins TRBV29-1 and TRBJ2-7; possibly TRBD1 for D (6 bases). Looked up from germline, CDR1 is SQVTM and CDR2 is ANQGSEA. V lost 7 bases to trimming and J lost 0 bases, with 19 bases between them. CDR3 length equals 15 residues. CDR3 sequence (DNA): TGCAGCGGGGCCTCAGGGGCCTCGCGCTCCTACGAGCAGTACTTC. Its protein product is CSGASGASRSYEQYF.

This clone has a single count. Sequence at one end of the junction differs from germline and may be a read error. V and J are TRBV5-1 and TRBJ2-3; the match to TRBD1 covers 10 bases. The CDR3 covers 15 residues. The germline V gene has CDR1 SGHRS and CDR2 YFSETQ. CDR3 residues: CASSLGTGGTDTQYF. Written as DNA, the CDR3 is TGCGCCAGCAGTTTGGGGACAGGGGGCACAGATACGCAGTATTTT. Together with reference TRBV5-1 and TRBJ2-3, the CDR3 gives the full variable domain: KAGVTQTPRYLIKTRGQQVTLSCSPISGHRSVSWYQQTPGQGLQFLFEYFSETQRNKGNFPGRFSGRQFSNSRSEMNVSTLELGDSALYLCASSLGTGGTDTQYFGPGTRLTVL.

The rearrangement links TRBV5-1 to TRBJ2-5, with 7 positions matching TRBD1. Germline-derived CDR1 and CDR2 are SGHRS and YFSETQ. This CDR3 comprises 14 residues. Trimming took 3 bases from V and 1 from J; bases not matched to a gene: 3. The CDR3 here is CASSSGTVQETQYF. The CDR3 DNA reads TGCGCCAGCAGCTCCGGGACAGTCCAAGAGACCCAGTACTTC.

The table lists this clone with a count of one. The CDR3 region is CSAGYNEQFF. The CDR3 coding sequence is TGCAGCGCGGGGTACAATGAGCAGTTCTTC. The genes are TRBV20-1 and TRBJ2-1, with D possibly TRBD2 on 6 matching bases. Germline V gene sequence: CDR1 DFQATT, CDR2 SNEGSKA (reference sequence). This CDR3 is built from 10 residues.

The rearrangement uses TRBV7-9 and TRBJ1-6, with 7 bases fitting TRBD1. The CDR3 has 14 amino acids. V gave up 4 bases and J gave up 3 bases; unmatched junction bases: 0. Looked up from germline, CDR1 is SEHNR and CDR2 is FQNEAQ (reference sequence). The CDR3 region is CASSWDSYNSPLHF. The CDR3 nucleotides are TGTGCCAGCAGCTGGGACAGCTATAATTCACCCCTCCACTTT. The variable domain in full, completed from reference TRBV7-9 and TRBJ1-6, reads DTGVSQNPRHKITKRGQNVTFRCDPISEHNRLYWYRQTLGQGPEFLTYFQNEAQLEKSRLLSDRFSAERPKGSFSTLEIQRTEQGDSAMYLCASSWDSYNSPLHFGNGTRLTVT.

The chain employs TRBV6-1 and TRBJ2-1; D gene ambiguous. Germline CDR1 reads MNHNS; CDR2 reads SASEGT. This CDR3 region has 13 residues. V was trimmed by 3 bases and J by 8 bases, leaving 11 bases between them. The CDR3 reads CASSEASRDEQFF. In nucleotides, the CDR3 is TGTGCCAGCAGTGAGGCAAGTCGGGATGAGCAGTTCTTC.

This chain connects TRBV30 to TRBJ2-2; 9 positions agree with TRBD2. This CDR3 is built from 14 residues. Germline trimming cut 5 bases from V and 1 base from J; bases unmatched to any gene: 2. The germline gives CDR1 GTSNPN, CDR2 SVGIG (reference sequence). As DNA, the CDR3 is TGTGCCTGGCGACTAGCGGTGAACACCGGGGAGCTGTTTTTT. Its translation: CAWRLAVNTGELFF.

The chain links TRBV6-1 to TRBJ2-7; D gene ambiguous. Per the germline V gene, CDR1 is MNHNS and CDR2 is SASEGT. V was clipped by 2 bases and J by 2 bases, with 4 bases between them. The CDR3 runs to 12 residues. The CDR3 reads CASSEQTYEQYF. CDR3 nucleotides: TGTGCCAGCAGTGAACAGACCTACGAGCAGTACTTC.

The chain combines TRBV28 with TRBJ1-2; D possibly corresponds to TRBD1 (5 bases). The CDR3 contains 16 residues. With 7 bases removed from V and 4 bases from J, the gap between germline ends came to 22 bases. Germline V gene sequence: CDR1 MDHEN, CDR2 SYDVKM. Written as DNA, the CDR3 is TGTGCCAGCATCTCGGCGGGGCCGAGAGTTAGCTATGGCTACACCTTC. Translating it yields CASISAGPRVSYGYTF.

The rearrangement joins TRBV27 to TRBJ2-7, with D maybe TRBD1 (6 bases). The germline CDR1 and CDR2 sequences are MNHEY and SMNVEV (reference sequence). Trimming took 6 bases from V and 2 from J, leaving 11 bases between them. The CDR3 sequence is 13 residues long. CDR3 in amino acids: CASRTGNPYEQYF. The DNA for the CDR3 is TGTGCCAGCAGAACAGGGAACCCCTACGAGCAGTACTTC.

The rearrangement links TRBV7-2 to TRBJ2-7; the D is unclear. This CDR3 spans 15 amino acids. Germline V gives CDR1 SGHTA, CDR2 FQGNSA. V shed 5 bases and J shed 0 bases, with 14 bases lying between them. This CDR3 is CASSPQRASSYEQYF. The CDR3 nucleotides read TGTGCCAGCAGCCCTCAAAGAGCGAGCTCCTACGAGCAGTACTTC.

The chain carries TRBV19 and TRBJ1-2; tentative D call: TRBD1 (6 bases). V was clipped by 5 bases and J by 0 bases, with 10 bases between them. The CDR3 consists of 14 residues. The V gene's germline CDR1 is LNHDA and CDR2 SQIVND (reference sequence). CDR3 sequence reads: CASSPQGANYGYTF. DNA for the CDR3: TGTGCCAGTAGTCCACAGGGAGCTAACTATGGCTACACCTTC.

The chain couples TRBV9 to TRBJ1-3, with 10 bases matching TRBD1. The CDR3 totals 16 residues. Trimming took 3 bases from V and 4 from J; bases not matched to a gene: 7. Germline loops: CDR1 SGDLS, CDR2 YYNGEE. Written as DNA, the CDR3 is TGTGCCAGCAGCGCCTACGACAGGGGGCAAGGAAACACCATATATTTT. Its protein is CASSAYDRGQGNTIYF.

The V gene is TRBV5-1, the J gene TRBJ1-4; TRBD1 matches 9 bases. This CDR3 has 14 residues. V was clipped by 2 bases and J by 7 bases; unmatched bases: 3. Germline V CDR1 and CDR2: SGHRS, YFSETQ. In DNA, the CDR3 is TGCGCCAGCAGCTTTGGACAGGGGAGTGAAAAACTGTTTTTT. This codes for CASSFGQGSEKLFF.

This clone was recorded once. V and J are TRBV3-1 (or the pseudogene TRBV3-2) and TRBJ2-5, with 11 bases lining up with TRBD2. V lost 4 bases and J lost 4; bases outside the gene matches: 8. Germline CDR1 LGHDT, CDR2 YNNKEL (reference sequence). The CDR3 covers 16 residues. CDR3 protein: CASSRGSLAGGETQYF. CDR3 in DNA: TGTGCCAGCAGCCGGGGATCGCTAGCGGGGGGAGAGACCCAGTACTTC.

V and J are TRBV5-1 and TRBJ2-7; D ambiguous. The CDR3 covers 14 residues. The V gene lost 0 bases and the J gene lost 3 bases, with 10 bases spanning the gap. Germline assignment: CDR1 SGHRS and CDR2 YFSETQ. Written as DNA, the CDR3 is TGCGCCAGCAGCTTGGGATGGCTTCTCTACGAGCAGTACTTC. Translating gives CASSLGWLLYEQYF.

The chain is built from TRBV7-9 and TRBJ2-3; TRBD2 is a possible D gene (6 bases). V lost 5 bases and J lost 7, with 19 bases in between. The CDR3 is made up of 15 amino acids. The germline V gene encodes CDR1 SEHNR and CDR2 FQNEAQ (reference sequence). CDR3 coding DNA: TGTGCCAGCAGCAAAGGGTCGGGGGTAACGAATACGCAGTATTTT. It encodes CASSKGSGVTNTQYF. Variable domain in full (rest from reference TRBV7-9 and TRBJ2-3): DTGVSQNPRHKITKRGQNVTFRCDPISEHNRLYWYRQTLGQGPEFLTYFQNEAQLEKSRLLSDRFSAERPKGSFSTLEIQRTEQGDSAMYLCASSKGSGVTNTQYFGPGTRLTVL.

J is TRBJ1-3 and V is TRBV10-2, with D unclear. This CDR3 has 13 residues. The V gene's germline CDR1 is WSHSY and CDR2 SAAADI. The V gene lost 11 bases and the J gene lost 1 base, with 12 bases spanning the gap. The CDR3 nucleotides read TGCGCCTCCCAAGGGAGTTCTGGAAACACCATATATTTT. This translates into CASQGSSGNTIYF.

The rearrangement joins TRBV30 to TRBJ2-5, with 8 bases matching TRBD1. Germline loops: CDR1 GTSNPN, CDR2 SVGIG (reference sequence). The CDR3 has 11 residues. V dropped 5 bases and J dropped 4; count of bases not matched to a gene: 0. The chain's CDR3 is CAWGQGETQYF. The CDR3, as DNA: TGTGCCTGGGGACAGGGAGAGACCCAGTACTTC.

CDR3 sequence (DNA): TGTGCCAGCAGCGTAGGGCCCGGACAGGTATATGGCTACACCTTC. Residues: CASSVGPGQVYGYTF. The chain is built from TRBV9 and TRBJ1-2, with TRBD1 matching 7 bases. The V segment lost 0 bases and the J segment 5 bases; nucleotides outside the gene matches: 7. This CDR3 has 15 amino acids. Germline V gene lookup returns CDR1 SGDLS and CDR2 YYNGEE.

The gene calls are TRBV18 and TRBJ2-7; 8 positions match TRBD1. V lost 6 bases and J lost 3; bases outside the gene matches: 7. The CDR3 is 14 residues long. Germline V CDR1 and CDR2: KGHSH, LQKENI. CDR3 residues: CASSPGGPIYEQYF. The DNA for the CDR3 is TGTGCCAGCTCTCCAGGGGGCCCTATCTACGAGCAGTACTTC.

This chain uses TRBV2 with TRBJ2-3; weak D call: TRBD1 (5 bases). Germline values: CDR1 SNHLY, CDR2 FYNNEI. The CDR3 length is 12 residues. With 8 bases removed from V and 4 bases from J, the gap between germline ends came to 10 bases. CDR3 region: CASVLGADTQYF. DNA of the CDR3: TGTGCCAGCGTGCTAGGGGCAGATACGCAGTATTTT.

V usage is TRBV2 and J usage is TRBJ2-1; no reliable D call. The V end lost 8 bases, the J end lost 4 bases, and 12 bases lay between the germline ends. This CDR3 region has 13 residues. Per germline, CDR1 SNHLY and CDR2 FYNNEI. CDR3 amino acids: CASVRSPYNEQFF. The CDR3 DNA follows: TGTGCCAGCGTTAGATCACCGTACAATGAGCAGTTCTTC.

This clone was recorded once. V is TRBV3-1 (or the pseudogene TRBV3-2) and J is TRBJ1-5; 7 bases are a match to TRBD1. Looked up from germline, CDR1 is LGHDT and CDR2 is YNNKEL (reference sequence). V lost 1 base to trimming and J lost 5 bases; unmatched junction nucleotides: 11. The CDR3 contains 17 residues. The CDR3 sequence is CASSQVRRGREDQPQHF. CDR3 nucleotide sequence: TGTGCCAGCAGCCAAGTCAGGAGGGGGCGCGAGGATCAGCCCCAGCATTTT.

This clone was counted once. J is TRBJ2-5 and V is TRBV3-1 (or the pseudogene TRBV3-2), with a weak D call TRBD1 (6 bases). The germline CDR1 and CDR2 sequences are LGHDT and YNNKEL (reference sequence). The CDR3 covers 14 residues. V shed 4 bases and J shed 0 bases, with 9 bases lying between them. The CDR3 DNA sequence: TGTGCCAGCAGCCGGGACACGAACCAAGAGACCCAGTACTTC. Protein sequence: CASSRDTNQETQYF.

This clone was seen more than once but under ten times. The gene calls are TRBV15 and TRBJ2-1, with 8 positions matching TRBD2. V shed 0 bases, J shed 7 bases, and the junction held 5 bases outside the gene matches. The germline CDR1 and CDR2 sequences are LNHNV and YYDKDF (reference sequence). This CDR3 is 15 amino acids long. CDR3 bases: TGTGCCACCAGCAGAGATCGCGGGGGGTGGAATGAGCAGTTCTTC. Residues: CATSRDRGGWNEQFF.

This clone was observed a single time. The chain is built from TRBV2 and TRBJ2-7; perhaps TRBD2 as D (5 bases). CDR3 length: 14 residues. The V gene's germline CDR1 is SNHLY and CDR2 FYNNEI. The V and J ends lost 1 base and 1 base respectively, with 8 bases between them. The DNA for the CDR3 is TGTGCCAGCAGTGAAGGGACTTTTTCCTACGAGCAGTACTTC. Translated, it gives CASSEGTFSYEQYF. The variable domain in full, with the rest retrieved from reference TRBV2 and TRBJ2-7, is EPEVTQTPSHQVTQMGQEVILRCVPISNHLYFYWYRQILGQKVEFLVSFYNNEISEKSEIFDDQFSVERPDGSNFTLKIRSTKLEDSAMYFCASSEGTFSYEQYFGPGTRLTVT.